These 10 T cell receptor beta chains were sequenced from one sample in a study of blood T cell repertoires in COVID-19 (dated by TCRdb to 2018 to 2020). The receptor library was made with the immunoSEQ multiplex PCR assay. TCRdb limited this immuneACCESS table to in-frame rearrangements with V and J called. A share of clones is missing; checked studies link under half to unresolved V genes, and the rest is unexplained. Here the sample has a few hundred thousand clones; approximately 90% occur a single time. The leading ten clones occupy about 1.7% of the sample. Input material: PBMCs or T cells enriched from blood (not recorded which). The origin of the receptors is a man aged 35 to 55 who had recovered from COVID-19.

V gene TRBV14 combines with J gene TRBJ2-7; 8 bases match TRBD1. CDR3 length equals 16 residues. Germline values: CDR1 SGHDN, CDR2 FVKESK. V lost 1 base, J lost 6 bases, and 11 bases stayed unmatched. The CDR3 DNA reads TGTGCCAGCAGCCAAGTCCGGACAGGGTATGTCGGCGAGCAGTACTTC. Protein: CASSQVRTGYVGEQYF.

CDR3 coding DNA: TGCGCCAGCAGCTTGGCGTCGGACAGCCACTCCTACGAGCAGTACTTC. The encoded protein is CASSLASDSHSYEQYF. J is TRBJ2-7 and V is TRBV5-1, with D perhaps TRBD1 (6 bases). With 0 bases removed from V and 0 bases from J, the gap between germline ends came to 13 bases. The CDR3 totals 16 residues. Germline CDR1 reads SGHRS; CDR2 reads YFSETQ.

The rearrangement links TRBV6-5 to TRBJ1-5, with D possibly TRBD1 on 6 matching bases. The CDR3 extends over 13 amino acids. Germline assignment: CDR1 MNHEY and CDR2 SVGAGI. V lost 9 bases and J 4 bases, leaving 13 bases between the germline ends. The CDR3 DNA sequence: TGTGCCAGTCAGACAGGTCAAAATCAGCCCCAGCATTTT. This gives the protein CASQTGQNQPQHF.

The rearrangement joins TRBV18 to TRBJ2-2; 8 bases align to TRBD2. With V trimmed by 3 bases and J by 6 bases, 15 bases remained unmatched. The CDR3 consists of 18 residues. CDR1 and CDR2 (germline): KGHSH, LQKENI. The CDR3 loop reads CASSPLFYSGTMSGELFF. CDR3 nucleotide sequence: TGTGCCAGCTCACCTCTCTTCTATAGCGGGACGATGTCCGGGGAGCTGTTTTTT.

V and J are TRBV9 and TRBJ2-2; 9 positions agree with TRBD2. The ends lost 0 bases at V and 3 bases at J; junction bases unmatched: 3. Germline V lookup: CDR1 SGDLS, CDR2 YYNGEE. This CDR3 comprises 16 residues. The CDR3 here is CASSVVAGGYTGELFF. The CDR3 nucleotides read TGTGCCAGCAGCGTAGTTGCGGGAGGGTACACCGGGGAGCTGTTTTTT.

This chain joins TRBV28 and TRBJ2-1; TRBD2 might be the D (6 bases). Germline values: CDR1 MDHEN, CDR2 SYDVKM. V dropped 2 bases and J dropped 5 bases, with 13 bases sitting between them. The CDR3 is 15 residues long. CDR3 nucleotides: TGTGCCAGCAGTTTAGCCGGGGGAGCCCACAATGAGCAGTTCTTC. Its protein is CASSLAGGAHNEQFF.

This sequence joins TRBV9 and TRBJ1-4; D perhaps matches TRBD1 (6 bases). With 1 base removed from V and 7 bases from J, the gap between germline ends came to 14 bases. The germline V gene encodes CDR1 SGDLS and CDR2 YYNGEE. CDR3 length equals 15 residues. The CDR3 DNA reads TGTGCCAGCAGCGTAATCGGGGGGCACGGTGAAAAACTGTTTTTT. Translated: CASSVIGGHGEKLFF. Full variable domain (rest looked up from reference TRBV9 and TRBJ1-4): DSGVTQTPKHLITATGQRVTLRCSPRSGDLSVYWYQQSLDQGLQFLIQYYNGEERAKGNILERFSAQQFPDLHSELNLSSLELGDSALYFCASSVIGGHGEKLFFGSGTQLSVL.

Worth noting for this clone: Compared with germline, one end of the junction differs, possibly owing to a read error. The chain joins TRBV29-1 to TRBJ2-3, with 9 nucleotides matching TRBD1. Germline lookup yields CDR1 SQVTM and CDR2 ANQGSEA. This CDR3 is built from 14 residues. The CDR3 loop is CSFDGQGSTDTQYF. CDR3 nucleotides: TGCAGCTTTGACGGACAGGGGAGCACAGATACGCAGTATTTT.

This clone has a handful of counts. This chain connects TRBV2 to TRBJ2-3, with 9 bases lining up with TRBD2. The trim removed 4 bases at V and 5 bases at J, leaving 10 bases unmatched. The CDR3 loop spans 16 amino acids. CDR1 is SNHLY and CDR2 is FYNNEI in the germline V gene. DNA of the CDR3: TGTGCCAGCAGTGGTCGTGGGCGGGGGGGCGTAGATACGCAGTATTTT. Its translation is CASSGRGRGGVDTQYF.

The genes are TRBV9 and TRBJ1-1; maybe TRBD1 (6 bases). From germline, CDR1 is SGDLS and CDR2 YYNGEE. Trimming pared 3 bases from V and 0 bases from J, leaving 12 bases between. The CDR3 consists of 15 residues. CDR3 DNA sequence: TGTGCCAGCAGCGCAAACGACAGGTTGAACACTGAAGCTTTCTTT. This gives the protein CASSANDRLNTEAFF.